This TCR beta chain was retrieved from a study of blood T cell repertoires in COVID-19. TCRdb's table, derived via immunoSEQ multiplex PCR, lists solely in-frame clones and lacks some. The table shows around 92,000 clones, with about 86% occurring only once. CDR3 length: 14 amino acids. J gave up 1 base and V 6 bases, and 6 bases lay outside the gene matches. Germline V gene sequence: CDR1 LNHDA, CDR2 SQIVND (reference sequence). The chain carries TRBV19 and TRBJ2-7; 7 bases map to TRBD2. What was sequenced was peripheral blood. This TCR came from a woman aged 55-70 years in a cohort sampled during active or convalescent COVID-19. The CDR3 nucleotides are TGTGCCAGTAGCGGGCGGGGGAGTTCCTACGAGCAGTACTTC. Amino acid sequence: CASSGRGSSYEQYF.